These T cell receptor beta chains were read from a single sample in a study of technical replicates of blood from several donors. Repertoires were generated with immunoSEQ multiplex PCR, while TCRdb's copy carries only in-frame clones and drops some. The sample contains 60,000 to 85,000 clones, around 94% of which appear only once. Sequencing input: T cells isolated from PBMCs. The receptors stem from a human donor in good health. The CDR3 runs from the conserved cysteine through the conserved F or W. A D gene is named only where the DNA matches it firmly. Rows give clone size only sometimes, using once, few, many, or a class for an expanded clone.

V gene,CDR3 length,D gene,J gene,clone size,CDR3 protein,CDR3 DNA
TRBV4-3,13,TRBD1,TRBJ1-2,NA,CASSQVGDSRYTF,TGCGCCAGCAGCCAGGTTGGGGACAGCCGCTACACCTTC
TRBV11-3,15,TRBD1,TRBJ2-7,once,CASSSQRDSDYEQYF,TGTGCCAGCAGCTCGCAAAGGGACAGCGACTACGAGCAGTACTTC
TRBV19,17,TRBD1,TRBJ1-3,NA,CASTDTQGRFAGNTIYF,TGTGCCAGTACCGATACACAGGGGAGGTTTGCTGGAAACACCATATATTTT
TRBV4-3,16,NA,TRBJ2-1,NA,CASSQEASGPYNEQFF,TGCGCCAGCAGCCAAGAAGCCAGCGGACCATACAATGAGCAGTTCTTC
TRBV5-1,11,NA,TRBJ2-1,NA,CASSFSSEEFF,TGCGCCAGCAGCTTTTCTAGCGAGGAGTTCTTC
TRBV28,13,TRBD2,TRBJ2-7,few,CASNSGTTYEQYF,TGTGCCAGCAATTCAGGGACTACTTACGAGCAGTACTTC
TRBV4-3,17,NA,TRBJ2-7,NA,CASSQDIRLTYSYEQYF,TGCGCCAGCAGCCAAGATATTAGACTTACTTATTCCTACGAGCAGTACTTC
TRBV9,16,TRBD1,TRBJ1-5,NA,CASSVGTGNSNQPQHF,TGTGCCAGCAGCGTTGGGACAGGGAATAGCAATCAGCCCCAGCATTTT
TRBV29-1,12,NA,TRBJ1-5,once,CSAEVGGQPQHF,TGCAGCGCCGAGGTAGGGGGTCAGCCCCAGCATTTT
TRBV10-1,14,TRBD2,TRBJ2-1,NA,CASSDGGRANEQFF,TGCGCCAGCAGTGACGGCGGGAGGGCCAATGAGCAGTTCTTC
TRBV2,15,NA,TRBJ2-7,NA,CASSGMGHVFHEQYF,TGTGCCAGCAGTGGGATGGGACACGTTTTTCACGAGCAGTACTTC
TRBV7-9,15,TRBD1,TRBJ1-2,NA,CASSLHGTEYYGYTF,TGTGCCAGCAGCCTACACGGGACAGAGTACTATGGCTACACCTTC
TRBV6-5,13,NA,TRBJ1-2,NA,CASRPLTDYGYTF,TGTGCCAGCAGACCCTTGACTGACTACGGCTACACCTTC
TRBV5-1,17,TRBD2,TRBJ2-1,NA,CASRYLGTSGVYNEQFF,TGCGCCAGCAGATACCTGGGGACTAGCGGGGTTTACAATGAGCAGTTCTTC
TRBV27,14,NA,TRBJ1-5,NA,CASSLGAGHQPQHF,TGTGCCAGCAGTTTGGGGGCAGGGCATCAGCCCCAGCATTTT
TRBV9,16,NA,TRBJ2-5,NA,CASSVEAGLAQETQYF,TGTGCCAGCAGCGTAGAGGCAGGGCTGGCCCAAGAGACCCAGTACTTC
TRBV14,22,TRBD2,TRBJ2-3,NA,CASSQQLPPGLAGILSTDTQYF,TGTGCCAGCAGCCAACAACTACCACCGGGACTAGCGGGAATTTTGAGCACAGATACGCAGTATTTT
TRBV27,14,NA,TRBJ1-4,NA,CASSLEPFNEKLFF,TGTGCCAGCAGTTTAGAGCCCTTTAATGAAAAACTGTTTTTT
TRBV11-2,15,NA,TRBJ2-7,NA,CASSLDPGETNEQYF,TGTGCCAGCAGCTTAGATCCTGGGGAGACGAACGAGCAGTACTTC
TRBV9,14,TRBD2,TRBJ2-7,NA,CASSGAGVSYEQYF,TGTGCCAGCAGCGGAGCGGGAGTGTCCTACGAGCAGTACTTC
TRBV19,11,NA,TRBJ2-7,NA,CASGHYNEQYF,TGTGCCAGTGGCCACTACAACGAGCAGTACTTC
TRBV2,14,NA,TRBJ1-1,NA,CASSGEGVNTEAFF,TGTGCCAGCAGCGGGGAGGGGGTGAACACTGAAGCTTTCTTT
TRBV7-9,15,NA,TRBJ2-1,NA,CASSSRLGPYNEQFF,TGTGCCAGCAGCTCGCGACTAGGCCCCTACAATGAGCAGTTCTTC
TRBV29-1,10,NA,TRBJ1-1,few,CSKTDSEAFF,TGCAGCAAAACCGACAGTGAAGCTTTCTTT
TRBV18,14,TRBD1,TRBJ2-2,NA,CASSRQGAAGELFF,TGTGCCAGCTCACGCCAGGGGGCCGCCGGGGAGCTGTTTTTT
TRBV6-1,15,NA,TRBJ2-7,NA,CASTPGAGVAYEQYF,TGTGCCAGCACCCCCGGGGCAGGGGTCGCCTACGAGCAGTACTTC
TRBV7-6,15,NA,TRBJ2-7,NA,CASSGGTSVSYEQYF,TGTGCCAGCAGCGGCGGGACGTCGGTTTCCTACGAGCAGTACTTC
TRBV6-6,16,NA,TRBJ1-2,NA,CASSYSTGVGGSGYTF,TGTGCCAGCAGTTACTCGACGGGGGTCGGCGGAAGCGGCTACACCTTC
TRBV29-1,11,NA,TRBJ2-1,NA,CSAVPHNEQFF,TGCAGCGCGGTACCCCACAATGAGCAGTTCTTC
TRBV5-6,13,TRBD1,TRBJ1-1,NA,CASSFFDRGLAFF,TGTGCCAGCAGCTTCTTTGACAGGGGCTTGGCTTTCTTT